Included here is one T cell receptor beta chain sequence, with context. The antigen is undetermined. The data derive from a study of post-analysis software for immune sequencing data. Built from TCR beta cDNA, the libraries had unique molecular identifiers in them. TCRdb reanalysed the PCR reads using MiXCR and keeps one entry per CDR3 protein. The sample includes hundreds of thousands of distinct CDR3 sequences, roughly 40% of them seen just once. Germline CDR1 MNHEY, CDR2 SVGAGI. The V gene lost 5 bases and the J gene lost 8 bases, with 12 bases spanning the gap. The CDR3 extends over 12 amino acids. Regarding the study as a whole: F-measure co-clustering was strong for batch-matched samples. Diversity measured as normalized Chao1 was significantly lower in multiple sclerosis patients than in controls. Patients carried 5 or 6 TRBV segments more frequently than controls did, and TRBV5-6, TRBV5-1 and TRBV20-1 were among them.

The TCR was taken from a girl aged 10 to 17 with multiple sclerosis. Sequenced input: blood. This chain connects TRBV6-5 to TRBJ1-1, with a weak D call TRBD1 (5 bases). The DNA of the CDR3 is TGTGCCAGCAGTCCTGGGGGAGGGGAAGCTTTCTTT. Protein sequence: CASSPGGGEAFF.